Listed below are T cell receptor beta chains from one sample, sequenced in a study of T cells after yellow fever vaccination. MiXCR, run by TCRdb on the 5' RACE reads, gives a single entry per CDR3 protein. The sample gives a few hundred thousand distinct CDR3 sequences, roughly 4.3% of which show up once; around 24% is in the top ten. The sample was PBMCs, taken 5 days after the yellow fever booster vaccination. These receptors originate from a man in his late teens or twenties who received the YFV17D yellow fever vaccine. The CDR3 runs from the conserved cysteine through the conserved F or W. A D gene is named only where the DNA matches it firmly. Size is stated for part of the rows, as once, few or many counts, or as a class when the clone is expanded.

D | J | V | size | DNA | CDR3
. | TRBJ1-1 | TRBV20-1 | many | TGCAGTGCTAGGGAGGGGGAGTTGGGAGCTTTCTTT | CSAREGELGAFF
TRBD1 | TRBJ2-3 | TRBV5-1 | many | TGCGCCAGCAGCTATCGACAGGGATTCACAGATACGCAGTATTTT | CASSYRQGFTDTQYF
. | TRBJ1-4 | TRBV5-5 | few | TGTGCCAGCACGGGGAGGGCAAATGAAAAACTGTTTTTT | CASTGRANEKLFF
. | TRBJ2-3 | TRBV6-6 | few | TGTGCCAGCAGTTACTCGTCCCAGGGGAAGAATACGCAGTATTTT | CASSYSSQGKNTQYF
. | TRBJ1-4 | TRBV4-3 | many | TGCGCCAGCAGCCAAGATTGGGTGGAAACAGGGAGGAGTGAAAAACTGTTTTTT | CASSQDWVETGRSEKLFF
. | TRBJ2-1 | TRBV21-1 | . | TGTGCCAGCAGCAAGGTTTACAGTAGCTCCTACAATGAGCAGTTCTTC | CASSKVYSSSYNEQFF
. | TRBJ1-5 | TRBV4-3 | many | TGCGCCAGCAGCCAAGAAGCAATGGGGGGGCTGAATCAGCCCCAGCATTTT | CASSQEAMGGLNQPQHF
TRBD1 | TRBJ2-3 | TRBV6-1 | few | TGTGCCAGCAGTGAAAGGCAGGGGGCGCTTGCAGATACGCAGTATTTT | CASSERQGALADTQYF
. | TRBJ2-1 | TRBV7-8 | many | TGTGCCAGCAGCCGTTACTACAATGAGCAGTTCTTC | CASSRYYNEQFF
TRBD1 | TRBJ1-4 | TRBV5-5 | many | TGTGCCAGCAGCGTCGACAGGGGCCGTGCTAATGAAAAACTGTTTTTT | CASSVDRGRANEKLFF
. | TRBJ1-1 | TRBV27 | few | TGTGCCAGCAGACGCGGCGACGTTGGTGGGACTGAAGCTTTCTTT | CASRRGDVGGTEAFF
. | TRBJ1-5 | TRBV29-1 | many | TGCAGCGTTGGGGACATCAATCAGCCCCAGCATTTT | CSVGDINQPQHF
TRBD1 | TRBJ2-2 | TRBV20-1 | . | TGCAGTGCTAGGGACAGGGGAAGTTCCGGGGAGCTGTTTTTT | CSARDRGSSGELFF
. | TRBJ2-3 | TRBV29-1 | . | TGCAGTGCACACACGGGGGAATGGGATACGCAGTATTTT | CSAHTGEWDTQYF
TRBD1 | TRBJ1-4 | TRBV12-3/TRBV12-4 | few | TGTGCCAGCAGTTCCAGGGGGCGCAGGGAAAAACTGTTTTTT | CASSSRGRREKLFF
TRBD1 | TRBJ2-5 | TRBV9 | . | TGTGCCAGCAGCGAGGGACAGGGGTCAGAGACCCAGTACTTC | CASSEGQGSETQYF
. | TRBJ2-7 | TRBV7-2 | few | TGTGCCAGCAGCCCGGCAGGGTTCTACGAGCAGTACTTC | CASSPAGFYEQYF
. | TRBJ1-3 | TRBV4-3 | many | TGCGCCAGCAGCCAGGAGTATGTAACAGCCTCTGGAAACACCATATATTTT | CASSQEYVTASGNTIYF
TRBD1 | TRBJ1-1 | TRBV6-5 | few | TGTGCCAGCAGTCTTCAGGGGGCGCGGAGCACTGAAGCTTTCTTT | CASSLQGARSTEAFF
TRBD1 | TRBJ1-3 | TRBV7-9 | many | TGTGCCAGCAGCACAGGGGGCTCTGGAAACACCATATATTTT | CASSTGGSGNTIYF
TRBD2 | TRBJ2-1 | TRBV29-1 | few | TGCAGCGTTGAAGAGCGGGGGGGAGATGAGCAGTTCTTC | CSVEERGGDEQFF
. | TRBJ1-5 | TRBV18 | many | TGTGCCAGCTCACCACCGGGAGGGAATCAGCCCCAGCATTTT | CASSPPGGNQPQHF
TRBD1 | TRBJ2-5 | TRBV11-2 | few | TGTGCCAGCAGCGTAACGACAGGGCTTGGGGAGACCCAGTACTTC | CASSVTTGLGETQYF
TRBD1 | TRBJ2-5 | TRBV6-5 | many | TGTGCCACTGTTCTCCGGGACAGGGGCGGGGAGACCCAGTACTTC | CATVLRDRGGETQYF
. | TRBJ1-2 | TRBV4-1 | few | TGCGCCAGCAGCCAAGGTCCAGGGATCTATGGCTACACCTTC | CASSQGPGIYGYTF
. | TRBJ1-1 | TRBV7-9 | many | TGTGCCAGCAGCTTAGGGGTTTTGTGGCAGGGGAACACTGAAGCTTTCTTT | CASSLGVLWQGNTEAFF
. | TRBJ1-3 | TRBV20-1 | few | TGCAGTGCTCCAGAACGACGCAACTCTGGAAACACCATATATTTT | CSAPERRNSGNTIYF
. | TRBJ2-3 | TRBV5-1 | few | TGCGCCAGTCACAGGGCGCAAGGGTTAGATACGCAGTATTTT | CASHRAQGLDTQYF
. | TRBJ1-3 | TRBV6-5 | many | TGTGCCAGCAGTTACGCAGACGTCGCCGGAAACACCATATATTTT | CASSYADVAGNTIYF
. | TRBJ2-1 | TRBV7-2 | many | TGTGCCAGCAGCACCCCGGGACCTTACTCTAATGAGCAGTTCTTC | CASSTPGPYSNEQFF
. | TRBJ1-2 | TRBV25-1 | . | TGTGCCAGCAGTGAGCATCCCCTGGATGGCTACACCTTC | CASSEHPLDGYTF
TRBD2 | TRBJ2-5 | TRBV20-1 | many | TGCAGTGCTAGCACCAGACTAGCGGGGCAAGAGACCCAGTACTTC | CSASTRLAGQETQYF
TRBD2 | TRBJ2-3 | TRBV20-1 | . | TGCAGTGCCTCGCCTAGCGGGGGGACAGATACGCAGTATTTT | CSASPSGGTDTQYF
TRBD2 | TRBJ2-1 | TRBV7-6 | many | TGTGCCAGCAGCCCCATCCAGACTAGCGGGGGGGGCAATGAGCAGTTCTTC | CASSPIQTSGGGNEQFF
. | TRBJ2-5 | TRBV7-9 | many | TGTGCCAGCAACGGACTCCAAGAGACCCAGTACTTC | CASNGLQETQYF
. | TRBJ2-1 | TRBV7-2 | . | TGTGCCAGCAGCTACGGCGCTCAGTTCTTC | CASSYGAQFF
TRBD1 | TRBJ1-1 | TRBV4-1 | . | TGCGCCAGCAGCCACCCAGTCCGGGACAGTCTTATGAACACTGAAGCTTTCTTT | CASSHPVRDSLMNTEAFF
. | TRBJ1-5 | TRBV4-3 | few | TGCGCCAGCAGCCAAGATGTGGCGAGTACAAATCAGCCCCAGCATTTT | CASSQDVASTNQPQHF
. | TRBJ2-2 | TRBV11-2 | many | TGTGCCAGCAGCTTAGATTCGAGAAGGGTCCTTCTAACCCCCCACGGGGAGCTGTTTTTT | CASSLDSRRVLLTPHGELFF
. | TRBJ1-5 | TRBV15 | few | TGTGCCACCAGCACTAATAGCAATCAGCCCCAGCATTTT | CATSTNSNQPQHF
. | TRBJ1-5 | TRBV5-5 | . | TGTGCCAGCAGCTTGCTCTCGAGGGTCCAGCCCCAGCATTTT | CASSLLSRVQPQHF
. | TRBJ2-5 | TRBV7-2 | once | TGTGCCAGCGGCCGGCCAGCTGAGACCCAGTACTTC | CASGRPAETQYF
TRBD2 | TRBJ2-3 | TRBV5-1 | many | TGCGCCAGCAGCTTGACTAGCGGGGGGGATACGCAGTATTTT | CASSLTSGGDTQYF
. | TRBJ2-7 | TRBV20-1 | few | TGCAGTGCGGGCGGGCCCCGCTCCTACGAGCAGTACTTC | CSAGGPRSYEQYF
. | TRBJ2-5 | TRBV2 | few | TGTGCCAGCAACTCGGAGGGGTGGGAGACCCAGTACTTC | CASNSEGWETQYF
. | TRBJ1-6 | TRBV7-9 | . | TGTGCCAGCAGCTTTTGGCAGTTTAATTCACCCCTCCACTTT | CASSFWQFNSPLHF
TRBD1 | TRBJ2-5 | TRBV24-1 | many | TGTGCCACCTGGGACAGACCTTTTGAGACCCAGTACTTC | CATWDRPFETQYF
TRBD1 | TRBJ2-7 | TRBV7-2 | few | TGTGCCAGCGAACTAACAGGGGGCTCCTACGAGCAGTACTTC | CASELTGGSYEQYF
. | TRBJ1-2 | TRBV30 | many | TGTGCCTGGAGTCCGCTGGGGCAGCTGATCTATGGCTACACCTTC | CAWSPLGQLIYGYTF
. | TRBJ2-5 | TRBV19 | . | TGTGCCAGTAGAGGCTTGGAACCGGGGGAGACCCAGTACTTC | CASRGLEPGETQYF
. | TRBJ1-5 | TRBV30 | . | TGTGCCTGGACTTCAACCGGGATCACGTGGAATCAGCCCCAGCATTTT | CAWTSTGITWNQPQHF
. | TRBJ2-1 | TRBV20-1 | few | TGCAGTGCTAGAGGGCGGAGAAACAATGAGCAGTTCTTC | CSARGRRNNEQFF
TRBD1 | TRBJ1-6 | TRBV5-1 | few | TGCGCCAGCAGCCTGGGACAGTCTAATTCACCCCTCCACTTT | CASSLGQSNSPLHF
TRBD1 | TRBJ2-5 | TRBV4-3 | . | TGCGCCAGCAGCCAACAGGGGGCTGGAGAGACCCAGTACTTC | CASSQQGAGETQYF
TRBD1 | TRBJ2-1 | TRBV6-2/TRBV6-3 | . | TGTGCCAGCAGTTTCCGGGACAGGGCCGATGAGCAGTTCTTC | CASSFRDRADEQFF
. | TRBJ1-6 | TRBV7-2 | few | TGTGCCAGCAGCTTATATGCGGGCGGCTCACCCCTCCACTTT | CASSLYAGGSPLHF
TRBD1 | TRBJ2-2 | TRBV7-6 | many | TGTGCCAGCAGCCAAGGGGGCTCGAACACCGGGGAGCTGTTTTTT | CASSQGGSNTGELFF